This TCR beta chain was found in a study of identical twins. With V trimmed by 3 bases and J by 0 bases, 5 bases remained unmatched. The germline V gene has CDR1 SNHLY and CDR2 FYNNEI. This CDR3 has 17 residues. TCRdb used MiXCR to reprocess the 5' RACE reads, holding one entry per CDR3 protein. The repertoire holds approximately 230,000 distinct CDR3 sequences, with over 5.5% as singletons. Another study also made use of these data, one on T cells expressing NK-cell markers.

This clonotype was sampled from a woman aged 18-29 years in good health. The chain recombines TRBV2 with TRBJ2-4; 10 bases agree with TRBD1. Sample: CD8+ T cells sorted from blood. The CDR3 bases are TGTGCCAGCAGTGAGGGACAGGGGACCCTAGCCAAAAACATTCAGTACTTC. It encodes CASSEGQGTLAKNIQYF.